Listed below are T cell receptor beta chains from one sample, sequenced in a study of molecular identifiers for immune sequencing clone quantification. MiXCR, applied by TCRdb to the PCR reads, yields one record per CDR3 protein. The table includes some 580,000 distinct CDR3 sequences, roughly 27% detected once. The material sequenced was naive CD8+ T cells from blood, with Jurkat cell RNA spiked in. These receptors came from a human donor in good health. Some libraries in this study had Jurkat cell RNA spiked in. CDR3s include the opening cysteine and the closing phenylalanine or tryptophan.

V gene,CDR3 length,CDR3 protein
TRBV28,18,CASSPGQGFPLSGNTIYF
TRBV9,14,CASSVGGGSETQYF
TRBV27,15,CASSPTGAFNYGHTF
TRBV7-9,12,CASSLAVYEQYF
TRBV11-2,13,CASSLAVHYGHTF
TRBV6-5,14,CASSFHRDGETQYF
TRBV28,15,CASSLRSYSNQPQHF
TRBV30,16,CAWRRGLAGGTDTQYF
TRBV5-1,15,CASSLNGHMNTEAFF
TRBV2,15,CASSVDSSSYNEQFF
TRBV20-1,13,CSASDRNTGELFF